The sequence of this T cell receptor (beta chain) was determined in a study of blood T cell repertoires in COVID-19. About the study: The origin of the acute and convalescent COVID-19 samples was the United States, Italy and Spain. Sources were T cells, B-cell-depleted T cells, or PBMCs; the material itself was cDNA or gDNA.

Germline V gives CDR1 KGHSH, CDR2 LQKENI. The CDR3 runs to 15 residues. Trimming stripped 3 bases from V and 5 bases from J, with 14 bases between. Repertoires were generated with immunoSEQ multiplex PCR, while TCRdb's copy carries only in-frame clones and drops some. Among 120,000 to 150,000 clones, approximately 88% were seen once, and the ten largest hold approximately 5%. Enrolled through a virtual design, the participants were between 18 and 89 years of age and came from under 25 US areas. Participants had their cohort set by participant-reported clinical history. The TCR originated in a man aged 35-49 years with acute COVID-19. The chain joins TRBV18 to TRBJ1-3, with D hard to call. Sequencing was done on a sample of PBMCs or T cells enriched from blood (not recorded which). The CDR3 sequence is CASSPLSRGRNTIYF. In nucleotides, the CDR3 is TGTGCCAGCTCACCGTTGTCTCGGGGAAGAAACACCATATATTTT. The full variable domain, rest sourced from reference TRBV18 and TRBJ1-3, is NAGVMQNPRHLVRRRGQEARLRCSPMKGHSHVYWYRQLPEEGLKFMVYLQKENIIDESGMPKERFSAEFPKEGPSILRIQQVVRGDSAAYFCASSPLSRGRNTIYFGEGSWLTVV.